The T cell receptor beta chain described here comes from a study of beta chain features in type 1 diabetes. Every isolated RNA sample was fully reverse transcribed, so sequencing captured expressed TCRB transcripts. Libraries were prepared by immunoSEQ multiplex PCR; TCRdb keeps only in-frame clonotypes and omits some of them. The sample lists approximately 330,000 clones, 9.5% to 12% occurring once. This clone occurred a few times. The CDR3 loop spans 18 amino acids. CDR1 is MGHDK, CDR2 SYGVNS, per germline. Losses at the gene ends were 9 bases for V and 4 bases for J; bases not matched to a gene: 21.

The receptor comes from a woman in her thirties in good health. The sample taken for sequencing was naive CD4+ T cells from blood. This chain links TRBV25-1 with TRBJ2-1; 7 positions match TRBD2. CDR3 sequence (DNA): TGTGCCAGTAGAAGAGACCGAATAGGGACTAATGATTACAATGAGCAGTTCTTC. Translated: CASRRDRIGTNDYNEQFF.